A single sample gave rise to the 29 T cell receptor beta chains below, sequenced in a study of cytomegalovirus exposure and HLA in healthy donors. Primers included in the PCR were 60 Vbeta and 13 Jbeta primers. The repertoire was sequenced with immunoSEQ multiplex PCR; TCRdb's copy has only in-frame clones and lacks some. The repertoire includes approximately 140,000 clones, around 78% of them detected once, and around 1.5% sits in the top ten. The sequenced sample consisted of PBMCs. The receptors shown here come from a woman between 18 and 30 years old in good health and CMV-seronegative.

This clone was recorded only once. The chain combines TRBV7-9 with TRBJ2-7, with D uncertain. The CDR3 is made up of 14 amino acids. Germline assignment: CDR1 SEHNR and CDR2 FQNEAQ (reference sequence). Deletions cut 4 bases from V and 0 bases from J, with 10 bases between. CDR3 in amino acids: CASSYYLNSYEQYF. Written as DNA, the CDR3 is TGTGCCAGCAGCTACTACCTGAACTCCTACGAGCAGTACTTC.

The chain carries TRBV13 and TRBJ2-1, with 10 bases lining up with TRBD2. The CDR3 spans 15 residues. Germline-derived CDR1 and CDR2 are PRHDT and FYEKMQ (reference sequence). The V and J ends lost 5 bases and 13 bases, in that order; junction bases with no gene match: 14. The CDR3 bases are TGTGCCAGCAGCCTCACAGCGGGAGGGCCCCCTGCCCAGTTCTTC. It translates to CASSLTAGGPPAQFF.

On this clone itself: One junction end does not reproduce the germline sequence, and a read error may be involved. The chain is built from TRBV30 and TRBJ2-6; D gene unclear. This CDR3 is 17 amino acids long. Germline CDR1 reads GTSNPN; CDR2 reads SVGIG (reference sequence). The CDR3 coding sequence is TGTGTCTGGAGTGGAAACACCAATTCAGAAGGGGCCAACGTCCTGACTTTC. Amino acids: CVWSGNTNSEGANVLTF.

V and J are TRBV5-1 and TRBJ2-3; possible D gene TRBD2, 5 bases. V dropped 3 bases and J dropped 4 bases, with 12 bases sitting between them. The germline gives CDR1 SGHRS, CDR2 YFSETQ. The CDR3 consists of 14 residues. CDR3 sequence: CASSSRTGADTQYF. CDR3 DNA: TGCGCCAGCAGCTCGCGGACTGGGGCAGATACGCAGTATTTT.

The rearrangement joins TRBV5-4 to TRBJ2-2, with 13 bases lining up with TRBD2. V shed 3 bases and J 6 bases; nucleotides not matched to a gene: 5. The CDR3 extends over 16 amino acids. Germline V CDR1 and CDR2: SGHNT, YYREEE (reference sequence). This CDR3 is CASSSLTSGRPGELFF. Here the CDR3 DNA reads TGTGCCAGCAGCTCCCTGACTAGCGGGAGGCCCGGGGAGCTGTTTTTT.

The genes are TRBV7-8 and TRBJ1-4; 7 nucleotides align to TRBD1. V lost 1 base, J lost 5 bases, and 10 bases stayed unmatched. There are 17 residues in the CDR3. Germline CDR1 is SGHVS and CDR2 is FQNEAQ. CDR3 bases: TGTGCCAGCAGCTTAGTACGGCTGGACAGGAAAAATGAAAAACTGTTTTTT. Its protein is CASSLVRLDRKNEKLFF.

The V gene is TRBV6-5, the J gene TRBJ2-7; 11 nucleotides align to TRBD2. The V and J ends lost 6 bases and 11 bases, in that order; junction bases with no gene match: 6. The germline V gene encodes CDR1 MNHEY and CDR2 SVGAGI. This CDR3 comprises 12 residues. The CDR3 reads CASSLPGLAEYF. The CDR3 DNA reads TGTGCCAGCAGCCTCCCGGGACTAGCGGAGTACTTC.

The chain couples TRBV5-4 to TRBJ2-3; 10 bases match TRBD2. Germline loops: CDR1 SGHNT, CDR2 YYREEE (reference sequence). The CDR3 length is 19 residues. Unmatched junction bases numbered 11, after V lost 0 bases and J lost 1 base. The CDR3 DNA sequence: TGTGCCAGCAGCTTGGAACCCGATCTAGCGGGAGTCCGCACAGATACGCAGTATTTT. Amino acids: CASSLEPDLAGVRTDTQYF.

This clone has only a few counts. This chain links TRBV29-1 with TRBJ2-6; the D gene is possibly TRBD1 (5 bases). V was trimmed by 4 bases and J by 0 bases, leaving 13 bases between them. The CDR3 contains 16 residues. Germline V lookup: CDR1 SQVTM, CDR2 ANQGSEA. CDR3 DNA sequence: TGCAGCGTTGCGACAGACGTTAACTCTGGGGCCAACGTCCTGACTTTC. The encoded protein is CSVATDVNSGANVLTF.

The chain couples TRBV4-1 to TRBJ2-3; D is perhaps TRBD2 (6 bases). The CDR3 extends over 16 amino acids. V was shortened by 3 bases and J by 1 base, with 14 bases between the two germline ends. Germline CDR1 MGHRA, CDR2 YSYEKL. The CDR3 nucleotides read TGCGCCAGCAGCCAGGGAAGACTAGGAGGCACAGATACGCAGTATTTT. Protein product: CASSQGRLGGTDTQYF.

The V gene is TRBV13, the J gene TRBJ2-5; maybe TRBD1 (5 bases). Germline values: CDR1 PRHDT, CDR2 FYEKMQ (reference sequence). The ends were cut back, 0 bases at V and 10 bases at J, with 6 bases in the middle. The CDR3 is 11 residues long. CDR3 region: CASSLGQVQYF. CDR3 sequence (DNA): TGTGCCAGCAGCTTAGGACAGGTCCAGTACTTC.

The CDR3, as DNA: TGTGCCAGCAGCCCACAGCGGGAGACCTACGAGCAGTACTTC. It codes for CASSPQRETYEQYF. The chain employs TRBV7-2 and TRBJ2-7, with TRBD2 matching 8 bases. V was pared by 5 bases and J by 2 bases, with 5 bases of the junction left unmatched. Germline loops: CDR1 SGHTA, CDR2 FQGNSA. The CDR3 covers 14 residues.

This sequence joins TRBV6-4 and TRBJ1-2; 9 bases align to TRBD1. This CDR3 is built from 15 residues. Germline CDR1 reads MRHNA; CDR2 reads SNTAGT. The J segment lost 2 bases and the V segment lost 6 bases, leaving 7 bases of the junction unmatched. The CDR3 DNA is TGTGCCAGCAGACCCAGGACAGGGGACAACTATGGCTACACCTTC. Protein product: CASRPRTGDNYGYTF.

This chain joins TRBV7-9 and TRBJ2-2; TRBD1 matches 8 bases. CDR1 and CDR2 from the germline V gene are SEHNR and FQNEAQ (reference sequence). After removal of 4 bases from V and 2 bases from J, the junction contained 9 bases not matched to a gene. The CDR3 has 17 amino acids. The CDR3 loop is CASSSLDRAENTGELFF. The CDR3 DNA reads TGTGCCAGCAGCTCATTGGACAGGGCCGAAAACACCGGGGAGCTGTTTTTT. The full variable domain, in which reference TRBV7-9 and TRBJ2-2 provide the parts outside the CDR3, is DTGVSQNPRHKITKRGQNVTFRCDPISEHNRLYWYRQTLGQGPEFLTYFQNEAQLEKSRLLSDRFSAERPKGSFSTLEIQRTEQGDSAMYLCASSSLDRAENTGELFFGEGSRLTVL.

The chain couples TRBV5-4 to TRBJ2-3; TRBD2 matches 8 bases. This CDR3 spans 14 amino acids. The junction had 2 bases not matched to a gene; V was cut back by 4 bases and J by 1 base. The germline V gene has CDR1 SGHNT and CDR2 YYREEE (reference sequence). In DNA, the CDR3 is TGTGCCAGCAGCCCGGGACTAGGCACAGATACGCAGTATTTT. Its translation is CASSPGLGTDTQYF. The whole variable domain, filled in from reference TRBV5-4 and TRBJ2-3, reads ETGVTQSPTHLIKTRGQQVTLRCSSQSGHNTVSWYQQALGQGPQFIFQYYREEENGRGNFPPRFSGLQFPNYSSELNVNALELDDSALYLCASSPGLGTDTQYFGPGTRLTVL.

About this clone: Distinct nucleotide sequences in the sample also encode this CDR3. This chain connects TRBV5-4 to TRBJ2-3, with D unresolved. Germline values: CDR1 SGHNT, CDR2 YYREEE (reference sequence). V shed 5 bases and J shed 3 bases, with 7 bases lying between them. The CDR3 sequence is 12 residues long. The CDR3 nucleotides are TGTGCCAGCAGTTTCGGGACAGATACGCAGTATTTT. It yields the protein CASSFGTDTQYF. Together with reference TRBV5-4 and TRBJ2-3, the CDR3 gives the full variable domain: ETGVTQSPTHLIKTRGQQVTLRCSSQSGHNTVSWYQQALGQGPQFIFQYYREEENGRGNFPPRFSGLQFPNYSSELNVNALELDDSALYLCASSFGTDTQYFGPGTRLTVL.

As to this clone: In the same sample, other DNA sequences code for this CDR3. The chain combines TRBV5-1 with TRBJ1-1; D is uncertain. The germline V gene encodes CDR1 SGHRS and CDR2 YFSETQ. CDR3 length: 15 residues. V shed 2 bases and J shed 0 bases, with 11 bases lying between them. The CDR3 DNA reads as TGCGCCAGCAGCTTAACTCCCCCAATGAACACTGAAGCTTTCTTT. This gives the protein CASSLTPPMNTEAFF.

The chain has TRBV29-1 and TRBJ2-5, with TRBD2 as a possible D gene (6 bases). The CDR3 consists of 11 residues. CDR1 and CDR2 (germline): SQVTM, ANQGSEA. Between the trimmed V and J ends, which lost 8 bases and 5 bases, there was a span of 12 bases. The CDR3, as DNA: TGCAGCTCAGGCGGAGGGGAGACCCAGTACTTC. It specifies CSSGGGETQYF.

The chain combines TRBV2 with TRBJ2-7; TRBD2 agrees at 8 bases. The ends lost 8 bases at V and 6 bases at J; junction bases unmatched: 12. The V gene's germline CDR1 is SNHLY and CDR2 FYNNEI. This CDR3 has 14 residues. CDR3 in DNA: TGTGCCAGCTCCCGGGAGGGGCAGATCGGCGAGCAGTACTTC. Encoded protein: CASSREGQIGEQYF.

This clone was counted once. The chain joins TRBV29-1 to TRBJ1-1, with D maybe TRBD1 (5 bases). Germline V gene sequence: CDR1 SQVTM, CDR2 ANQGSEA. The V gene lost 2 bases and the J gene lost 3 bases, with 7 bases spanning the gap. This CDR3 is 12 amino acids long. CDR3 nucleotides: TGCAGCGTTGAAACAGGCTACACTGAAGCTTTCTTT. It encodes CSVETGYTEAFF.

The chain links TRBV10-1 to TRBJ2-7; TRBD1 agrees at 11 bases. Losses at the gene ends were 5 bases for V and 4 bases for J; bases not matched to a gene: 4. This CDR3 comprises 14 residues. CDR1 is WNHNN and CDR2 is SYGVQD in the germline V gene (reference sequence). CDR3 DNA: TGCGCCAGCAGTACCGGGACAGGGGGTTACGAGCAGTACTTC. Its protein product is CASSTGTGGYEQYF.

V and J are TRBV5-6 and TRBJ2-2; D gene unclear. Looked up from germline, CDR1 is SGHDT and CDR2 is YYEEEE. This CDR3 is built from 13 residues. The V end lost 4 bases, the J end lost 5 bases, and 9 bases lay between the germline ends. CDR3 residues: CASSLTPTGELFF. DNA for the CDR3: TGTGCCAGCAGCCTAACTCCTACCGGGGAGCTGTTTTTT.

The chain combines TRBV10-3 with TRBJ2-3; TRBD1 matches 10 bases. V shed 6 bases and J 1 base; nucleotides not matched to a gene: 4. Germline CDR1 ENHRY, CDR2 SYGVKD. This CDR3 has 15 residues. CDR3 nucleotides: TGTGCCATCAGGACCGGGACAGGGGGCACAGATACGCAGTATTTT. Its protein product is CAIRTGTGGTDTQYF.

This clone was picked up one time. CDR3 nucleotide sequence: TGTGCCACCAGCAGGGAGACGGCTATCGATGGCTACACCTTC. It codes for CATSRETAIDGYTF. V gene TRBV15 combines with J gene TRBJ1-2; unclear D gene. CDR1 and CDR2 (germline): LNHNV, YYDKDF (reference sequence). Trimming pared 3 bases from V and 6 bases from J, leaving 14 bases between. CDR3 length equals 14 residues.

The rearrangement links TRBV6-5 to TRBJ2-3, with unresolved D. This CDR3 comprises 14 residues. Germline V gene sequence: CDR1 MNHEY, CDR2 SVGAGI. Deletions cut 6 bases from V and 2 bases from J, with 12 bases between. The CDR3 nucleotides are TGTGCCAGCAGCCAACACGAAGACACAGATACGCAGTATTTT. Amino acid sequence: CASSQHEDTDTQYF.

This clone was detected once. This chain connects TRBV7-9 to TRBJ2-4, with D maybe TRBD2 (5 bases). The length of the CDR3 is 13 residues. With 3 bases removed from V and 10 bases from J, the gap between germline ends came to 13 bases. CDR1 and CDR2 from the germline V gene are SEHNR and FQNEAQ (reference sequence). The CDR3 spells CASSFSEVQIQYF. The CDR3 DNA sequence: TGTGCCAGCAGCTTTTCGGAGGTTCAGATTCAGTACTTC.

The chain couples TRBV6-5 to TRBJ1-1; TRBD1 agrees at 7 bases. The CDR3 totals 14 residues. CDR1 is MNHEY, CDR2 SVGAGI, per germline. Trimming took 6 bases from V and 3 from J; bases not matched to a gene: 7. CDR3 coding DNA: TGTGCCAGCAGACAGGGGAGCGTTTACACTGAAGCTTTCTTT. Protein sequence: CASRQGSVYTEAFF.

This chain links TRBV29-1 with TRBJ1-4; the match to TRBD1 covers 9 bases. Germline V lookup: CDR1 SQVTM, CDR2 ANQGSEA. The trim removed 1 base at V and 11 bases at J, leaving 8 bases unmatched. CDR3 length: 14 amino acids. CDR3 loop: CSVEGRDRDEKLFF. CDR3 in DNA: TGCAGCGTTGAAGGGCGGGACAGGGACGAGAAACTGTTTTTT.

In its sample, this clone was seen a few times. The V call is TRBV18, the J call TRBJ2-7; 7 nucleotides match TRBD1. Germline trimming cut 3 bases from V and 7 bases from J; bases unmatched to any gene: 6. CDR1 is KGHSH and CDR2 is LQKENI in the germline V gene. This CDR3 is 13 amino acids long. Written as DNA, the CDR3 is TGTGCCAGCTCACCTGGGACAGATGGTGAGCAGTACTTC. Protein product: CASSPGTDGEQYF.